This T cell receptor (beta chain) emerged from a study of cytomegalovirus exposure and HLA in healthy donors. The PCR had 60 Vbeta and 13 Jbeta primers. TCRdb's table, derived via immunoSEQ multiplex PCR, lists solely in-frame clones and lacks some. The table includes 55,000 to 80,000 clones, over 50% detected once. Per the germline V gene, CDR1 is MDHEN and CDR2 is SYDVKM. Trimming cost V 3 bases and J 8 bases, with 5 bases left between them. The length of the CDR3 is 11 residues. Though probably carrying unrecorded immune exposures, donors were nominally healthy at sampling. In the case of this clone: The antigen remains undetermined.

Findings and limits, study-wide: A missense variant in DCLRE1C was later tied to TCR beta V- and J-gene trimming. Using the classifier, cytomegalovirus status was reportedly diagnosed with high specificity and sensitivity.

The sample was PBMCs. This chain joins TRBV28 and TRBJ2-1; D unclear. The clonotype comes from a man aged 40-49 years in good health and CMV-seropositive. CDR3 nucleotides: TGTGCCAGCAGTTTCGAGGATGAGCAGTTCTTC. It specifies CASSFEDEQFF.